This T cell receptor beta chain was identified during a study of Tregs in tolerant kidney transplant recipients. Study-wide context: Recipients received nonmyeloablative bone marrow transplants from related graft donors, with transient mixed chimerism.

Some clones are missing from TCRdb's copy, which holds only in-frame ones; the method was immunoSEQ multiplex PCR. The sample has 98,000 or so clones; around 90% are singletons. On this clone: What it binds is not known.

Study outcomes and limitations: Biological reproducibility was not directly addressed in this study. Tolerant patients' donor-specific Tregs expanded beyond overall Tregs, suggesting antigen-driven growth.

CDR1 is LNHDA, CDR2 SQIVND, per germline (reference sequence). The ends were cut back, 3 bases at V and 4 bases at J, with 14 bases in the middle. This CDR3 is 15 amino acids long. The chain couples TRBV19 to TRBJ2-3, with D uncertain. The clonotype comes from a human donor who received a combined kidney and bone marrow transplant. The sample was CD4+ T cells from blood, taken before the transplant. The CDR3 sequence: CASSIAVFGPDTQYF. DNA of the CDR3: TGTGCCAGTAGTATTGCCGTTTTTGGCCCAGATACGCAGTATTTT.